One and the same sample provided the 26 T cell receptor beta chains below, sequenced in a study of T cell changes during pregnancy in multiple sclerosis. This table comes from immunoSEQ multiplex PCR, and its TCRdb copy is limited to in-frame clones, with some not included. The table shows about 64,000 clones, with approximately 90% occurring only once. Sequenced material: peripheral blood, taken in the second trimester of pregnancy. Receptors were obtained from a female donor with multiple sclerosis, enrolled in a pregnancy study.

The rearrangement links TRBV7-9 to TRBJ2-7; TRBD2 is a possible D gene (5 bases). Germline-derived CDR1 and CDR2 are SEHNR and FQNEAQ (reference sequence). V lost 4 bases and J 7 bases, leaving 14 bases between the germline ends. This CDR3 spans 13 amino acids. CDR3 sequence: CASSSRGPLEQYF. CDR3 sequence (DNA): TGTGCCAGCAGCTCGCGAGGGCCGTTGGAGCAGTACTTC.

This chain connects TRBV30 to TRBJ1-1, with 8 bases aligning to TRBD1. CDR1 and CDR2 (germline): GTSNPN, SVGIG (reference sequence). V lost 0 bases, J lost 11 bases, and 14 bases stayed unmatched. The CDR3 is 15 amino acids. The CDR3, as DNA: TGTGCCTGGAGTGTCGGGACAGGAGACACCATTGGGGCTTTCTTT. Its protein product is CAWSVGTGDTIGAFF.

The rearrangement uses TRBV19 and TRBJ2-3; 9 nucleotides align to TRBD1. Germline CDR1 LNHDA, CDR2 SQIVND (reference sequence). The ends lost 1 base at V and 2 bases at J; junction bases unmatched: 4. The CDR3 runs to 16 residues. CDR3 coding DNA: TGTGCCAGTAGTATAGCGACAGGGGGATACACAGATACGCAGTATTTT. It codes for CASSIATGGYTDTQYF.

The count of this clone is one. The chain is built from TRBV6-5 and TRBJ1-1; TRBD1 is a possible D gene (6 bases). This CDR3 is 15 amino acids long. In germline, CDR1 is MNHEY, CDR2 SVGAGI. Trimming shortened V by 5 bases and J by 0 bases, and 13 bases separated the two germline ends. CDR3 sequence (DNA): TGTGCCAGCAGTGGCCAAGACAGGTTGAACACTGAAGCTTTCTTT. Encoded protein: CASSGQDRLNTEAFF.

CDR3 in amino acids: CASTWEGNEQYF. CDR3 nucleotides: TGTGCCAGCACGTGGGAGGGGAACGAGCAGTACTTC. The rearrangement links TRBV2 to TRBJ2-7; 7 bases are a match to TRBD2. The CDR3 loop spans 12 amino acids. Trimming took 7 bases from V and 5 from J; bases not matched to a gene: 5. Germline CDR1 SNHLY, CDR2 FYNNEI. Full variable domain (outside the CDR3, taken from reference TRBV2 and TRBJ2-7): EPEVTQTPSHQVTQMGQEVILRCVPISNHLYFYWYRQILGQKVEFLVSFYNNEISEKSEIFDDQFSVERPDGSNFTLKIRSTKLEDSAMYFCASTWEGNEQYFGPGTRLTVT.

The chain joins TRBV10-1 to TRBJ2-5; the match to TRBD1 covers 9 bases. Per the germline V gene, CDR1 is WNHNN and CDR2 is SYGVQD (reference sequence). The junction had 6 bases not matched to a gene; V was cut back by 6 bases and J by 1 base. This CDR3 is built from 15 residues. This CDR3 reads CASSTGTGFQETQYF. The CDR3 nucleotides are TGCGCCAGCAGCACCGGGACAGGGTTCCAAGAGACCCAGTACTTC.

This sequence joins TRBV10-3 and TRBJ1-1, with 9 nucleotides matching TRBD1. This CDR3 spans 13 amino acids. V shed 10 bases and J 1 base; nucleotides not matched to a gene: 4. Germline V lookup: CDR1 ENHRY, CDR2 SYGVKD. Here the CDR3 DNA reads TGTGCCACCTACAGGGGGCAGAACACTGAAGCTTTCTTT. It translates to CATYRGQNTEAFF.

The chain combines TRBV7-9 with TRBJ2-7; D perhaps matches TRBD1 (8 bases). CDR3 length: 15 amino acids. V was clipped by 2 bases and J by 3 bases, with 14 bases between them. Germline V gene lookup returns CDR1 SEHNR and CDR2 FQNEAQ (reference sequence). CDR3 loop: CASSLSTGGDYEQYF. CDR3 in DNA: TGTGCCAGCAGCTTATCTACAGGGGGGGACTACGAGCAGTACTTC. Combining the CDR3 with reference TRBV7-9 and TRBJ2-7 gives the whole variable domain DTGVSQNPRHKITKRGQNVTFRCDPISEHNRLYWYRQTLGQGPEFLTYFQNEAQLEKSRLLSDRFSAERPKGSFSTLEIQRTEQGDSAMYLCASSLSTGGDYEQYFGPGTRLTVT.

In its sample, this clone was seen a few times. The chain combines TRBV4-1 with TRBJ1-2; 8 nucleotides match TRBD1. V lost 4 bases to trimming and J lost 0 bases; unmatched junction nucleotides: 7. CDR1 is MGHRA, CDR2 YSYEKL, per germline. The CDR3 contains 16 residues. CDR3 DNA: TGCGCCAGCAGCCGAGAAGGACAGGGCCCTAACTATGGCTACACCTTC. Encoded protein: CASSREGQGPNYGYTF.

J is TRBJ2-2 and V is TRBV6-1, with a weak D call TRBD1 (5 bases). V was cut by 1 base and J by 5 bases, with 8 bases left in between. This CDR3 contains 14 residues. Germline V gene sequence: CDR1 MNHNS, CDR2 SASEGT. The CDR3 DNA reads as TGTGCCAGCAGTGAAGGGCGACAGACCGGGGAGCTGTTTTTT. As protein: CASSEGRQTGELFF.

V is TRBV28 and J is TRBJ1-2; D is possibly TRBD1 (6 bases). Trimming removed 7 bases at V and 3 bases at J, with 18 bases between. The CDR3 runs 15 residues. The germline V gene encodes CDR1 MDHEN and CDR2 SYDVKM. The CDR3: CASIRAGGSDYGYTF. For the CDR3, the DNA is TGTGCCAGCATACGGGCGGGGGGCTCCGACTATGGCTACACCTTC.

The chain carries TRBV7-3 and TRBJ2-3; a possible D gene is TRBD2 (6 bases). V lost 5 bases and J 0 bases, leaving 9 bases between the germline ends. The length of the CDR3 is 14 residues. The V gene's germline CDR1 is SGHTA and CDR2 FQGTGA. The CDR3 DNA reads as TGTGCCAGCAGCGCCGGGACTAGCACAGATACGCAGTATTTT. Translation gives CASSAGTSTDTQYF.

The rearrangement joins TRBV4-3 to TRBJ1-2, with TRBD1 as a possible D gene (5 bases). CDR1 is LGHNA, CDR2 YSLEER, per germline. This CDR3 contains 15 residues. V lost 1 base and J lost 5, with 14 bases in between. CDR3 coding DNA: TGCGCCAGCAGCCAAGGACAGCTAAGCGAGTATGGCTACACCTTC. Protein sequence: CASSQGQLSEYGYTF.

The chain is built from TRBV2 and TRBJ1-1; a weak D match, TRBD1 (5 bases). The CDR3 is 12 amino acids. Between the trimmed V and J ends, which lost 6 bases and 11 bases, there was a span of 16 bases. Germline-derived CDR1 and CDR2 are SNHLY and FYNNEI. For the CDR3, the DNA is TGTGCCAGCAGCGTCGGGGGTTCCGGGGCTTTCTTT. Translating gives CASSVGGSGAFF.

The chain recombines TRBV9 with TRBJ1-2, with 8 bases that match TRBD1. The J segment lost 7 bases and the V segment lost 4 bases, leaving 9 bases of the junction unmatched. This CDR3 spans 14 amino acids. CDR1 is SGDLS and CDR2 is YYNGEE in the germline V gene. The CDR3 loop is CASSLQDRAGGYTF. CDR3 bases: TGTGCCAGCAGCCTCCAGGACAGGGCGGGTGGCTACACCTTC.

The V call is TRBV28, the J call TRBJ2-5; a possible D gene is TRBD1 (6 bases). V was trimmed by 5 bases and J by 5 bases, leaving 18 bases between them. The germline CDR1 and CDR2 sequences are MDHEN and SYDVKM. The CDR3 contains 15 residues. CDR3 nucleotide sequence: TGTGCCAGCAGTCCGGGACACAATCCCCGGGAGACCCAGTACTTC. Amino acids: CASSPGHNPRETQYF.

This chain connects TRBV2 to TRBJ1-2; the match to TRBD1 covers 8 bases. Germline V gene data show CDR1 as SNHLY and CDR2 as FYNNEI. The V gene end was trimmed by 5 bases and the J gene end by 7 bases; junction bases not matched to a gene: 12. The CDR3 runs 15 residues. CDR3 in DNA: TGTGCCAGCAGTACAGGGGGGTATGGCGGTGCTGGCTACACCTTC. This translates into CASSTGGYGGAGYTF.

The CDR3 here is CASSLDRAYSPLHF. The CDR3 coding sequence is TGTGCCAGCAGCTTAGACAGGGCCTATTCACCCCTCCACTTT. The chain is built from TRBV7-2 and TRBJ1-6; D is possibly TRBD1 (6 bases). The V end lost 1 base, the J end lost 8 bases, and 9 bases lay between the germline ends. The CDR3 extends over 14 amino acids. The germline gives CDR1 SGHTA, CDR2 FQGNSA. The variable domain in full, completed from reference TRBV7-2 and TRBJ1-6, reads GAGVSQSPSNKVTEKGKDVELRCDPISGHTALYWYRQSLGQGLEFLIYFQGNSAPDKSGLPSDRFSAERTGGSVSTLTIQRTQQEDSAVYLCASSLDRAYSPLHFGNGTRLTVT.

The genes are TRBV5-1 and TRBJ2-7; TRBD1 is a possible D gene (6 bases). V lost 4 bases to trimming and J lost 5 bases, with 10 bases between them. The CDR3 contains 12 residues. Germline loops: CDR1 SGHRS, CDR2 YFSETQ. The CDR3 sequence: CASSPQGDEQYF. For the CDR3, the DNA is TGCGCCAGCAGCCCACAGGGTGACGAGCAGTACTTC.

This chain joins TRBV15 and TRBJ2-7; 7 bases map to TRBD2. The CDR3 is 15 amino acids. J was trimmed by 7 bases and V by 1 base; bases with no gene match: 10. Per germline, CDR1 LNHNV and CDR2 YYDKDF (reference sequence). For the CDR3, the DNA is TGTGCCACCAGCAGAGCGGGGGAGGGATGGGGGGAGCAGTACTTC. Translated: CATSRAGEGWGEQYF.

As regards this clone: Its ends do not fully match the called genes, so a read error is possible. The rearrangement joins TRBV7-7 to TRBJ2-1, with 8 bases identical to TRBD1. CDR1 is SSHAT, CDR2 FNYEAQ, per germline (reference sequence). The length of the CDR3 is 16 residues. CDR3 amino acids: CASSLGFQGAVHEQFF. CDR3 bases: TGTGCTAGCAGCTTGGGGTTCCAGGGGGCGGTTCATGAGCAGTTCTTC.

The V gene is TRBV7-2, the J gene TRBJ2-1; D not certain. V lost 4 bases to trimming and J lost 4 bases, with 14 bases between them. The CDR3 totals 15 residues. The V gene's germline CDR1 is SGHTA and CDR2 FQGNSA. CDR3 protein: CASSSSGSIYNEQFF. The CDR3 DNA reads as TGTGCCAGCAGCTCCTCCGGGTCCATTTACAATGAGCAGTTCTTC.

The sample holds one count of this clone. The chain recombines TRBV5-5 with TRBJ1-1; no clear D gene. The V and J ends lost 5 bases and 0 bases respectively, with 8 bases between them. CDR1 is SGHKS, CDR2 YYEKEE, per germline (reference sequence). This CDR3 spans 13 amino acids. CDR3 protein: CASRRAMNTEAFF. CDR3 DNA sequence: TGTGCCAGCAGACGAGCCATGAACACTGAAGCTTTCTTT.

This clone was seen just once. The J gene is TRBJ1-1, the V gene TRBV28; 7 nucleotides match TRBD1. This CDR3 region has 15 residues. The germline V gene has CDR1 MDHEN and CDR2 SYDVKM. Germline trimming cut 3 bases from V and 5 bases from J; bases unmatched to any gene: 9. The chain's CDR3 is CASSFQGRGLTEAFF. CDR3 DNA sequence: TGTGCCAGCAGTTTCCAAGGAAGGGGGCTTACTGAAGCTTTCTTT.

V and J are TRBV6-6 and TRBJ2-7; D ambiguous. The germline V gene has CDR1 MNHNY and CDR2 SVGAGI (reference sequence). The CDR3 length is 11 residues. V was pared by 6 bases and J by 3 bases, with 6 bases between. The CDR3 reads CASSPNYEQYF. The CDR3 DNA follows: TGTGCCAGCAGCCCAAACTACGAGCAGTACTTC.

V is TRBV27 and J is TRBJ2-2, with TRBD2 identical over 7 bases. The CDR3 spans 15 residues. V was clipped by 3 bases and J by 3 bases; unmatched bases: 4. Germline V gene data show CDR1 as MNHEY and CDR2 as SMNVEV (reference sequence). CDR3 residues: CASSFGGRDTGELFF. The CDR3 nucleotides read TGTGCCAGCAGTTTCGGGGGGAGGGACACCGGGGAGCTGTTTTTT.